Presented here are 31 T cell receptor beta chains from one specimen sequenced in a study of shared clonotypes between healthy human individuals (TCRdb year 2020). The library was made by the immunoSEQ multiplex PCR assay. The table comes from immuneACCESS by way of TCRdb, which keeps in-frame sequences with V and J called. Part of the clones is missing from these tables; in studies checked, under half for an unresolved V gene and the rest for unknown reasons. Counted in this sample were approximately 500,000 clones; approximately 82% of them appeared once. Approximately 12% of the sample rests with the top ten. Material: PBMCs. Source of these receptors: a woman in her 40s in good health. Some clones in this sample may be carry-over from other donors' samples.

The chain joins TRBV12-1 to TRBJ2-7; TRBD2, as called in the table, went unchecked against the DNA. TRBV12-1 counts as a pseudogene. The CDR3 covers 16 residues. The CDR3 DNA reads TGTGCCAGCAGCTCCCCTAGCGGGAGAGAAACCGGCGAGCAGTACTTC. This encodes CASSSPSGRETGEQYF.

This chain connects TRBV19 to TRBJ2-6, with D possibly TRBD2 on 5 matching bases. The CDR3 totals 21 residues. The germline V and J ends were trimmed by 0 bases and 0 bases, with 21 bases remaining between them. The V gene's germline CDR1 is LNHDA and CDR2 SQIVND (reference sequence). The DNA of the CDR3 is TGTGCCAGTAGTATAGATCAATGGGAGAAATTGAGCCTCTCTGGGGCCAACGTCCTGACTTTC. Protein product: CASSIDQWEKLSLSGANVLTF.

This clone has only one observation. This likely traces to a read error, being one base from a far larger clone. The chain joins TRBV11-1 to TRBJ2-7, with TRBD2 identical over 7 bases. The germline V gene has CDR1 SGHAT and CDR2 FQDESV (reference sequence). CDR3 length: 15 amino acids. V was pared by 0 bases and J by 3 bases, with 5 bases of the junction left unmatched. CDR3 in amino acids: CASSLAMTSSYEQYF. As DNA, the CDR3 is TGTGCCAGCAGCTTAGCAATGACTAGCAGCTACGAGCAGTACTTC.

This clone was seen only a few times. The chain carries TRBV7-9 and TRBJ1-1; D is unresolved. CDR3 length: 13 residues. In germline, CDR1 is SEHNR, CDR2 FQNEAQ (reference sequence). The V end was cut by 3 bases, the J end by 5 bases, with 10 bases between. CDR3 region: CASSFSGETEAFF. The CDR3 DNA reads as TGTGCCAGCAGCTTTTCCGGGGAGACTGAAGCTTTCTTT.

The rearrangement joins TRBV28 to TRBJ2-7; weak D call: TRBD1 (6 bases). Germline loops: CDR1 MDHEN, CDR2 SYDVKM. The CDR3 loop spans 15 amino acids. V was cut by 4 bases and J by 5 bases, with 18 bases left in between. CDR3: CASSSSATGTNEQYF. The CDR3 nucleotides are TGTGCCAGCAGTTCCTCCGCGACGGGGACAAACGAGCAGTACTTC.

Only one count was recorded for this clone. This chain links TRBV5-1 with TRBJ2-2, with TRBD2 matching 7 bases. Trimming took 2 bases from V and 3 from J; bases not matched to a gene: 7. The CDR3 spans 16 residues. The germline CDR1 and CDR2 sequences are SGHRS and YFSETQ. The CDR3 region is CASSFLMAGDTGELFF. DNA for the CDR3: TGCGCCAGCAGCTTCTTAATGGCGGGAGACACCGGGGAGCTGTTTTTT.

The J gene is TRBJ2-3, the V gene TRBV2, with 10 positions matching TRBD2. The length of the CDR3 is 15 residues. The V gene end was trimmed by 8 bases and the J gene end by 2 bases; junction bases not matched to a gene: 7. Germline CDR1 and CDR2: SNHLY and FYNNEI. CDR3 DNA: TGTGCCAGCCGAGCCACTAGCGGGACCACAGATACGCAGTATTTT. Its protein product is CASRATSGTTDTQYF. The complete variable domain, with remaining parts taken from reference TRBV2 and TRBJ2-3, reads EPEVTQTPSHQVTQMGQEVILRCVPISNHLYFYWYRQILGQKVEFLVSFYNNEISEKSEIFDDQFSVERPDGSNFTLKIRSTKLEDSAMYFCASRATSGTTDTQYFGPGTRLTVL.

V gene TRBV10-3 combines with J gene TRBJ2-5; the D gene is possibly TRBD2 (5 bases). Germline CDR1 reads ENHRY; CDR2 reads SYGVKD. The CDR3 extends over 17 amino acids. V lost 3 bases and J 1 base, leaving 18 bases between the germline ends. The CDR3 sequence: CAISDRVFPSGQETQYF. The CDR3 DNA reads TGTGCCATCAGTGATAGGGTGTTTCCGAGCGGCCAAGAGACCCAGTACTTC.

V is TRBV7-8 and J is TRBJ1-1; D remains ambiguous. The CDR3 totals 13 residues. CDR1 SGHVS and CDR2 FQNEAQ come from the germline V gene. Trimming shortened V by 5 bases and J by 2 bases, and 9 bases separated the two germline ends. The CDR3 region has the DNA TGTGCCAGCAGCAGATACAGTAACACTGAAGCTTTCTTT. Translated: CASSRYSNTEAFF.

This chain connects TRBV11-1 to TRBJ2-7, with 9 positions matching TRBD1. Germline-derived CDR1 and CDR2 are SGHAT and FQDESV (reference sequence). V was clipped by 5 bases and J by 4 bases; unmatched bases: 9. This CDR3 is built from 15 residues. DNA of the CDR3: TGTGCCAGCAGCCGGAACCGGGACAGGGAATACGAGCAGTACTTC. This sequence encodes CASSRNRDREYEQYF.

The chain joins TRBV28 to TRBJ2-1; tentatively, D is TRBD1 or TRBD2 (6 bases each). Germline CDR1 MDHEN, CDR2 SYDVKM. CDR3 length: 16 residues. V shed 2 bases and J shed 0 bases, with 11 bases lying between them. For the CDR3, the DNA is TGTGCCAGCAGTTTAATCGGGGGCGTCTCCTACAATGAGCAGTTCTTC. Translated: CASSLIGGVSYNEQFF.

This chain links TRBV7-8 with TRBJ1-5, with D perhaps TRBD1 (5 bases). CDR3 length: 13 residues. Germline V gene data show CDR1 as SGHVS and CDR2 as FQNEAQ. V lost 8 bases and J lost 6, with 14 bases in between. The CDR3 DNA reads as TGTGCCAGCGCGTCAGGGATTGGTCAGCCCCAGCATTTT. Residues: CASASGIGQPQHF.

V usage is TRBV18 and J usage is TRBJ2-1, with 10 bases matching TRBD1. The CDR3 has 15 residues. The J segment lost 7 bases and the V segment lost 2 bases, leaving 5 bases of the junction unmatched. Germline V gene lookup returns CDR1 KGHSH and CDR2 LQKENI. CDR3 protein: CASSPAGQGSNEQFF. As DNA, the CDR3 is TGTGCCAGCTCACCAGCGGGACAGGGGAGTAATGAGCAGTTCTTC. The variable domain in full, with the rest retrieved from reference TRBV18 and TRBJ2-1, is NAGVMQNPRHLVRRRGQEARLRCSPMKGHSHVYWYRQLPEEGLKFMVYLQKENIIDESGMPKERFSAEFPKEGPSILRIQQVVRGDSAAYFCASSPAGQGSNEQFFGPGTRLTVL.

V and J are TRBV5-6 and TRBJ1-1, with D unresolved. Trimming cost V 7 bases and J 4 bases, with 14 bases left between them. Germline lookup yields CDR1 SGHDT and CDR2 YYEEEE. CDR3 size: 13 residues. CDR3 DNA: TGTGCCAGCTCACAAACCGAATCCACTGAAGCTTTCTTT. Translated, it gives CASSQTESTEAFF. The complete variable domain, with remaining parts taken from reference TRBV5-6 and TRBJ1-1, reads DAGVTQSPTHLIKTRGQQVTLRCSPKSGHDTVSWYQQALGQGPQFIFQYYEEEERQRGNFPDRFSGHQFPNYSSELNVNALLLGDSALYLCASSQTESTEAFFGQGTRLTVV.

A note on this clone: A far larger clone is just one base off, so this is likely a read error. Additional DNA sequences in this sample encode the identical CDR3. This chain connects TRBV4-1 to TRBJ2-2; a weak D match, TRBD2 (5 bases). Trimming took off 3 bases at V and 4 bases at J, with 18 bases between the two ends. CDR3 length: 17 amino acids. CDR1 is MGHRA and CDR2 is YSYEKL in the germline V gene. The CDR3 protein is CASSQEVRVGFTGELFF. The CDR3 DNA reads TGCGCCAGCAGCCAGGAGGTTCGGGTCGGGTTCACCGGGGAGCTGTTTTTT.

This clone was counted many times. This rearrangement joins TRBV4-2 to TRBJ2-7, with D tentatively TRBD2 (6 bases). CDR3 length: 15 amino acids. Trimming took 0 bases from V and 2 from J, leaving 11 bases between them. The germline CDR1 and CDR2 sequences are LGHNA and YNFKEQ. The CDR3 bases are TGTGCCAGCAGCCAAGAGGCCGGAGGGCCCTACGAGCAGTACTTC. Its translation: CASSQEAGGPYEQYF.

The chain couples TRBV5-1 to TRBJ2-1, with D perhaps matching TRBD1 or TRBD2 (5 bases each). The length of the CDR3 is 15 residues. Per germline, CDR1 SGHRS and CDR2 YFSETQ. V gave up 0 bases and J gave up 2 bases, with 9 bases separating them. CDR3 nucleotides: TGCGCCAGCAGCTTGGTAGGGACCCCCTACAATGAGCAGTTCTTC. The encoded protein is CASSLVGTPYNEQFF.

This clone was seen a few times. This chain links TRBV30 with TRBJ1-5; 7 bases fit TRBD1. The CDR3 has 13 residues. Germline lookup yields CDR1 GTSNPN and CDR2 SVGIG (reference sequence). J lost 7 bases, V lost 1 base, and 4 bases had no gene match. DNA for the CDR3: TGTGCCTGGAGTGGAACAGGGGACCAGCCCCAGCATTTT. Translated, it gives CAWSGTGDQPQHF.

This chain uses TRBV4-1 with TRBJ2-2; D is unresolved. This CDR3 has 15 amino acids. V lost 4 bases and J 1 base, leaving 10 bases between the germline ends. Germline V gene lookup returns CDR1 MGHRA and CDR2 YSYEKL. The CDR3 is CASSRLDQNTGELFF. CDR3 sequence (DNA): TGCGCCAGCAGCCGGCTCGACCAGAACACCGGGGAGCTGTTTTTT.

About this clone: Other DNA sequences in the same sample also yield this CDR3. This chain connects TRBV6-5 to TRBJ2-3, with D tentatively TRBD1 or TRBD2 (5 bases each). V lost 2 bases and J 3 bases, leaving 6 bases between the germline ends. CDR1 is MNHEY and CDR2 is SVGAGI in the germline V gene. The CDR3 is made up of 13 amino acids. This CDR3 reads CASSYGGTDTQYF. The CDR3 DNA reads TGTGCCAGCAGTTACGGGGGTACAGATACGCAGTATTTT.

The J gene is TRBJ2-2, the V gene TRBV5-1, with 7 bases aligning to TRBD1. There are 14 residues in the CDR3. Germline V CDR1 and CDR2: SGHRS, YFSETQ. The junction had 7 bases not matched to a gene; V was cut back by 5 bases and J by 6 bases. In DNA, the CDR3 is TGCGCCAGCAGGAGAGGGGGCGAGGCCGGGGAGCTGTTTTTT. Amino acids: CASRRGGEAGELFF.

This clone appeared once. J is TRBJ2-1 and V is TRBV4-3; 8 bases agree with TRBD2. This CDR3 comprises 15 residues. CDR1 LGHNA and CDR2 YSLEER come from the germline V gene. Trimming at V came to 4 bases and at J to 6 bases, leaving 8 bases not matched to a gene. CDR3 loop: CASSPGTRLGNEQFF. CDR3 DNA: TGCGCCAGCAGCCCCGGGACTAGATTGGGCAATGAGCAGTTCTTC.

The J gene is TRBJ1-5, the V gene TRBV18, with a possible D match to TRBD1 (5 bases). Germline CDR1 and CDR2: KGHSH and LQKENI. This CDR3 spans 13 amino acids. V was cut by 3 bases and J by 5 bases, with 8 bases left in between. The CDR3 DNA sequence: TGTGCCAGCTCACCGGGGCCGGATCAGCCCCAGCATTTT. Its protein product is CASSPGPDQPQHF.

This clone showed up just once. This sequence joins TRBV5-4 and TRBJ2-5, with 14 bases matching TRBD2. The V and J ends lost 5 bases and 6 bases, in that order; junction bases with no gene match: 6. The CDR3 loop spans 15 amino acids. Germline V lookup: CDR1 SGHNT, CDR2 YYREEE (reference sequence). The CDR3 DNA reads TGTGCCAGCAGTTACGGGACTAGCGGGAGTCAGACCCAGTACTTC. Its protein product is CASSYGTSGSQTQYF.

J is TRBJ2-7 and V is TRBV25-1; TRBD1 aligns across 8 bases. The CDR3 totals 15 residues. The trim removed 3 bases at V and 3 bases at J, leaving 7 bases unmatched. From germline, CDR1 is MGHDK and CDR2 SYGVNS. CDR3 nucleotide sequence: TGTGCCAGCAGTGAGTTCGGGACAGGTGACTACGAGCAGTACTTC. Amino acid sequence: CASSEFGTGDYEQYF.

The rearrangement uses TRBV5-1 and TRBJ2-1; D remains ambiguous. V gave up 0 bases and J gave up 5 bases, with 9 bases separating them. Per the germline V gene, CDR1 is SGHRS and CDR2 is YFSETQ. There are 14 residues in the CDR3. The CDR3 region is CASSLAVPDNEQFF. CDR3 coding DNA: TGCGCCAGCAGCTTGGCCGTCCCAGACAATGAGCAGTTCTTC. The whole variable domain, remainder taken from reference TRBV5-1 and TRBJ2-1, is KAGVTQTPRYLIKTRGQQVTLSCSPISGHRSVSWYQQTPGQGLQFLFEYFSETQRNKGNFPGRFSGRQFSNSRSEMNVSTLELGDSALYLCASSLAVPDNEQFFGPGTRLTVL.

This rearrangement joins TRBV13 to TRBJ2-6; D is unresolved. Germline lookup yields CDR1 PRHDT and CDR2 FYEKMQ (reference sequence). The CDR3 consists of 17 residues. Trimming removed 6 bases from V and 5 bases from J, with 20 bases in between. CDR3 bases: TGTGCCAGCAGATATGGTCGAGTACAAAGTCGGGCCAACGTCCTGACTTTC. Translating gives CASRYGRVQSRANVLTF.

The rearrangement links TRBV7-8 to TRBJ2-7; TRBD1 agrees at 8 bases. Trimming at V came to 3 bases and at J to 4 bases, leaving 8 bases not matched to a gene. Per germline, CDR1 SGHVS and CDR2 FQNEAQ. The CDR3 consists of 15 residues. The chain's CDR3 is CASSLTGEGEYEQYF. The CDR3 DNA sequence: TGTGCCAGCAGCTTGACAGGGGAAGGGGAATACGAGCAGTACTTC.

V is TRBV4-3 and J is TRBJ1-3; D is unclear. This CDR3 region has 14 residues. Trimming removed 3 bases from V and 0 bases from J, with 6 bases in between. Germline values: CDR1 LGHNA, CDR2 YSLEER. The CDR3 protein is CASSHPSSGNTIYF. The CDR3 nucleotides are TGCGCCAGCAGCCATCCGAGCTCTGGAAACACCATATATTTT.

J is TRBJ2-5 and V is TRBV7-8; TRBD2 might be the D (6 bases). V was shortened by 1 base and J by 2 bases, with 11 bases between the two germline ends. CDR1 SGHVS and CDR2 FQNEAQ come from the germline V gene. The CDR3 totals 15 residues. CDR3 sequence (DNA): TGTGCCAGCAGCTTAGAATGGCGGGAACAAGAGACCCAGTACTTC. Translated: CASSLEWREQETQYF.

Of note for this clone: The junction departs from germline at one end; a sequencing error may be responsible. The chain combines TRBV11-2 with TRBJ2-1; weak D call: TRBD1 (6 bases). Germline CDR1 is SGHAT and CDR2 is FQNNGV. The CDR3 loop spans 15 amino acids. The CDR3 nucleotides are TGTGCCAGCAGCATAGAGACAGGCTCCTACAATGAGCAGTTCTTC. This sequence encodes CASSIETGSYNEQFF.